This T cell receptor (beta chain) was recorded in a study of blood T cell repertoires in COVID-19. Here immunoSEQ multiplex PCR was the method, and the copy in TCRdb shows in-frame clones only, minus some. The sample records about 140,000 clones, approximately 90% being singletons. CDR1 is MDHEN and CDR2 is SYDVKM in the germline V gene. The CDR3 sequence is 13 residues long. The junction had 2 bases not matched to a gene; V was cut back by 3 bases and J by 4 bases. The chain has TRBV28 and TRBJ1-2; the match to TRBD1 covers 7 bases. The sample consisted of peripheral blood. The TCR comes from a woman in her 40s with acute or convalescent COVID-19. The CDR3 coding sequence is TGTGCCAGCAGTTTGGGACAGTCCTATGGCTACACCTTC. Protein product: CASSLGQSYGYTF.